A selection of T cell receptor beta chains follows, all from one sample in a study of control samples from healthy donors and cancer patients. Method: immunoSEQ multiplex PCR; TCRdb's copy keeps in-frame clones and lacks some. Of about 220,000 clones listed, roughly 94% are singletons. Source material: blood. These TCRs come from a man aged 45-65 years in good health. CDR3s include the opening cysteine and the closing phenylalanine or tryptophan. The D gene is left open where the match is weak. Where a row states a size, it is once, few, many or the class of an expanded clone; other rows omit it.

J gene: TRBJ2-4; V gene: TRBV5-1; D gene: -; clone size: -; CDR3 protein: CASSLHGGGRGIQYF; CDR3 DNA: TGCGCCAGCAGCCTCCACGGAGGGGGACGGGGCATTCAGTACTTC
J gene: TRBJ1-1; V gene: TRBV18; D gene: TRBD1; clone size: -; CDR3 protein: CASSPPGQPNTEAFF; CDR3 DNA: TGTGCCAGCTCACCACCGGGACAGCCAAACACTGAAGCTTTCTTT
J gene: TRBJ1-2; V gene: TRBV3-1/TRBV3-2; D gene: TRBD1; clone size: once; CDR3 protein: CASSQVGGAGYGYTF; CDR3 DNA: TGTGCCAGCAGCCAAGTAGGGGGCGCAGGCTATGGCTACACCTTC
J gene: TRBJ1-6; V gene: TRBV28; D gene: -; clone size: once; CDR3 protein: CASSGVWNGKNSPLHF; CDR3 DNA: TGTGCCAGCAGTGGCGTCTGGAACGGAAAAAATTCACCCCTCCACTTT
J gene: TRBJ1-1; V gene: TRBV7-9; D gene: -; clone size: -; CDR3 protein: CASSQRQTVFTEAFF; CDR3 DNA: TGTGCCAGCAGCCAGCGCCAGACAGTTTTCACTGAAGCTTTCTTT
J gene: TRBJ2-7; V gene: TRBV27; D gene: -; clone size: -; CDR3 protein: CASSTPGVYEQYF; CDR3 DNA: TGTGCCAGCAGTACCCCGGGGGTCTACGAGCAGTACTTC
J gene: TRBJ1-1; V gene: TRBV19; D gene: -; clone size: -; CDR3 protein: CASSIQRSTEAFF; CDR3 DNA: TGTGCCAGTAGTATTCAAAGGAGCACTGAAGCTTTCTTT
J gene: TRBJ1-5; V gene: TRBV19; D gene: -; clone size: once; CDR3 protein: CASRGDWGQVQPQHF; CDR3 DNA: TGTGCCAGTAGGGGGGATTGGGGTCAGGTTCAGCCCCAGCATTTT
J gene: TRBJ2-5; V gene: TRBV6-1; D gene: TRBD2; clone size: -; CDR3 protein: CASSETSGGALTQYF; CDR3 DNA: TGTGCCAGCAGTGAGACTAGCGGGGGGGCCTTGACCCAGTACTTC
J gene: TRBJ2-5; V gene: TRBV5-1; D gene: TRBD2; clone size: -; CDR3 protein: CASSLEGLAGVETQYF; CDR3 DNA: TGCGCCAGCAGCTTGGAGGGACTAGCGGGGGTAGAGACCCAGTACTTC
J gene: TRBJ1-4; V gene: TRBV7-8; D gene: TRBD1; clone size: -; CDR3 protein: CASSLPGTAREKLFF; CDR3 DNA: TGTGCCAGCAGCTTGCCCGGGACAGCTAGAGAAAAACTGTTTTTT
J gene: TRBJ2-6; V gene: TRBV24-1; D gene: -; clone size: -; CDR3 protein: CATSDFPDGSGANVLTF; CDR3 DNA: TGTGCCACCAGTGATTTCCCGGACGGCTCTGGGGCCAACGTCCTGACTTTC
J gene: TRBJ2-5; V gene: TRBV5-1; D gene: -; clone size: -; CDR3 protein: CASSLVSSGQETQYF; CDR3 DNA: TGCGCCAGCAGCTTGGTTTCGAGCGGCCAAGAGACCCAGTACTTC
J gene: TRBJ1-4; V gene: TRBV5-1; D gene: -; clone size: -; CDR3 protein: CASSLVGGDHNEKLFF; CDR3 DNA: TGCGCCAGCAGTCTGGTAGGGGGAGACCATAATGAAAAACTGTTTTTT
J gene: TRBJ1-4; V gene: TRBV5-1; D gene: -; clone size: -; CDR3 protein: CASSFDWLEKLFF; CDR3 DNA: TGCGCCAGCAGCTTCGACTGGCTGGAAAAACTGTTTTTT
J gene: TRBJ2-3; V gene: TRBV5-1; D gene: -; clone size: -; CDR3 protein: CASSGRLAGGTDTQYF; CDR3 DNA: TGCGCCAGCAGCGGGCGACTCGCGGGCGGCACAGATACGCAGTATTTT
J gene: TRBJ2-5; V gene: TRBV5-1; D gene: -; clone size: -; CDR3 protein: CASSSGSGAETQYF; CDR3 DNA: TGCGCCAGCAGCTCAGGGTCGGGGGCCGAGACCCAGTACTTC
J gene: TRBJ2-5; V gene: TRBV2; D gene: TRBD1; clone size: -; CDR3 protein: CANRDRGETQYF; CDR3 DNA: TGTGCCAACCGGGACAGAGGAGAGACCCAGTACTTC
J gene: TRBJ2-1; V gene: TRBV2; D gene: TRBD2; clone size: -; CDR3 protein: CASNLGLADEQFF; CDR3 DNA: TGTGCCAGCAACTTGGGACTAGCGGATGAGCAGTTCTTC
J gene: TRBJ1-1; V gene: TRBV3-1/TRBV3-2; D gene: -; clone size: -; CDR3 protein: CASSQGGVEAFF; CDR3 DNA: TGTGCCAGCAGCCAGGGGGGGGTTGAAGCTTTCTTT
J gene: TRBJ1-1; V gene: TRBV7-9; D gene: -; clone size: -; CDR3 protein: CASSLTLNTEAFF; CDR3 DNA: TGTGCCAGCAGCCTTACTTTGAACACTGAAGCTTTCTTT
J gene: TRBJ1-6; V gene: TRBV13; D gene: -; clone size: few; CDR3 protein: CASSSQDPLRSPLHF; CDR3 DNA: TGTGCCAGCAGCTCACAGGATCCACTCCGCTCACCCCTCCACTTT
J gene: TRBJ2-1; V gene: TRBV25-1; D gene: -; clone size: -; CDR3 protein: CASSERIMDEQFF; CDR3 DNA: TGTGCCAGCAGTGAACGGATCATGGATGAGCAGTTCTTC
J gene: TRBJ2-2; V gene: TRBV6-5; D gene: TRBD1; clone size: -; CDR3 protein: CASTTGVVAGELFF; CDR3 DNA: TGTGCCAGCACCACAGGGGTAGTGGCCGGGGAGCTGTTTTTT
J gene: TRBJ2-3; V gene: TRBV12-3/TRBV12-4; D gene: -; clone size: -; CDR3 protein: CASSLRDTQYF; CDR3 DNA: TGTGCCAGCAGTTTGAGAGATACGCAGTATTTT
J gene: TRBJ1-3; V gene: TRBV6-5; D gene: -; clone size: -; CDR3 protein: CASSPKVTGNTIYF; CDR3 DNA: TGTGCCAGCAGCCCCAAGGTCACTGGAAACACCATATATTTT
J gene: TRBJ2-3; V gene: TRBV5-8; D gene: -; clone size: -; CDR3 protein: CASSLAVGSGTDTQYF; CDR3 DNA: TGTGCCAGCAGCTTGGCCGTGGGTTCGGGCACAGATACGCAGTATTTT
J gene: TRBJ2-2; V gene: TRBV2; D gene: -; clone size: -; CDR3 protein: CASIPLRNTGELFF; CDR3 DNA: TGTGCCAGCATCCCCCTTCGGAACACCGGGGAGCTGTTTTTT
J gene: TRBJ2-1; V gene: TRBV7-9; D gene: -; clone size: -; CDR3 protein: CASRHKPDPYNEQFF; CDR3 DNA: TGTGCCAGCAGGCATAAGCCAGACCCCTACAATGAGCAGTTCTTC
J gene: TRBJ2-1; V gene: TRBV18; D gene: -; clone size: -; CDR3 protein: CASSSPPLSSYNEQFF; CDR3 DNA: TGTGCCAGCTCATCGCCGCCTCTCAGCTCCTACAATGAGCAGTTCTTC
J gene: TRBJ2-5; V gene: TRBV11-2; D gene: TRBD2; clone size: once; CDR3 protein: CASSLVGASGEETQYF; CDR3 DNA: TGTGCCAGCAGCTTAGTGGGGGCTAGCGGGGAAGAGACCCAGTACTTC
J gene: TRBJ1-5; V gene: TRBV6-6; D gene: TRBD1; clone size: -; CDR3 protein: CASSRKDRGSGQPQHF; CDR3 DNA: TGTGCCAGCAGCCGCAAGGACAGGGGATCGGGTCAGCCCCAGCATTTT
J gene: TRBJ2-7; V gene: TRBV6-6; D gene: TRBD1; clone size: -; CDR3 protein: CASSSTQGTQYEQYF; CDR3 DNA: TGTGCCAGCAGCTCAACACAGGGGACGCAGTACGAGCAGTACTTC
J gene: TRBJ1-3; V gene: TRBV5-1; D gene: -; clone size: -; CDR3 protein: CASSLEGGNTIYF; CDR3 DNA: TGCGCCAGCAGCTTGGAGGGAGGGAACACCATATATTTT
J gene: TRBJ2-1; V gene: TRBV10-3; D gene: TRBD1; clone size: -; CDR3 protein: CAISADRAKQFF; CDR3 DNA: TGTGCCATCAGTGCCGACAGGGCCAAACAGTTCTTC
J gene: TRBJ1-5; V gene: TRBV3-1/TRBV3-2; D gene: -; clone size: -; CDR3 protein: CASSQDGGQPQHF; CDR3 DNA: TGTGCCAGCAGCCAAGATGGGGGACAGCCCCAGCATTTT
J gene: TRBJ1-2; V gene: TRBV30; D gene: -; clone size: -; CDR3 protein: CALTPGSLAAYTF; CDR3 DNA: TGTGCCCTAACACCCGGGTCCCTGGCCGCCTACACCTTC
J gene: TRBJ2-6; V gene: TRBV27; D gene: -; clone size: -; CDR3 protein: CASSFEGSGANVLTF; CDR3 DNA: TGTGCCAGCAGTTTTGAGGGGTCTGGGGCCAACGTCCTGACTTTC
J gene: TRBJ1-5; V gene: TRBV28; D gene: TRBD1; clone size: -; CDR3 protein: CASTQGGRMGQPQHF; CDR3 DNA: TGTGCCAGCACCCAGGGGGGGCGGATGGGTCAGCCCCAGCATTTT
J gene: TRBJ2-6; V gene: TRBV27; D gene: -; clone size: -; CDR3 protein: CASSLLGAGANVLTF; CDR3 DNA: TGTGCCAGCAGTCTGCTGGGGGCTGGGGCCAACGTCCTGACTTTC
J gene: TRBJ2-3; V gene: TRBV19; D gene: -; clone size: -; CDR3 protein: CATSLTGDTQYF; CDR3 DNA: TGTGCCACCTCGTTGACAGGAGATACGCAGTATTTT
J gene: TRBJ1-1; V gene: TRBV20-1; D gene: -; clone size: -; CDR3 protein: CSANRYTEAFF; CDR3 DNA: TGCAGTGCTAATCGGTACACTGAAGCTTTCTTT
J gene: TRBJ2-7; V gene: TRBV2; D gene: -; clone size: few; CDR3 protein: CASSRTGSSYEQYF; CDR3 DNA: TGTGCCAGCAGTCGGACGGGAAGCTCCTACGAGCAGTACTTC
J gene: TRBJ1-2; V gene: TRBV3-1/TRBV3-2; D gene: -; clone size: -; CDR3 protein: CASSPRQGNSGYTF; CDR3 DNA: TGTGCCAGCAGTCCTCGACAAGGAAACAGCGGCTACACCTTC
J gene: TRBJ2-2; V gene: TRBV15; D gene: TRBD1; clone size: -; CDR3 protein: CATSRAGQGAGELFF; CDR3 DNA: TGTGCCACCAGCAGAGCGGGCCAGGGGGCCGGGGAGCTGTTTTTT
J gene: TRBJ2-5; V gene: TRBV30; D gene: TRBD1; clone size: -; CDR3 protein: CAWSSGQGAKETQYF; CDR3 DNA: TGTGCCTGGAGTAGCGGACAGGGGGCGAAGGAGACCCAGTACTTC
J gene: TRBJ2-7; V gene: TRBV7-2; D gene: -; clone size: -; CDR3 protein: CASSLEAQAGEQYF; CDR3 DNA: TGTGCCAGCAGCTTAGAAGCCCAAGCAGGCGAGCAGTACTTC
J gene: TRBJ2-3; V gene: TRBV7-3; D gene: TRBD2; clone size: -; CDR3 protein: CASSLIAGVVDTQYF; CDR3 DNA: TGTGCCAGCAGCTTAATAGCGGGGGTTGTAGATACGCAGTATTTT
J gene: TRBJ1-1; V gene: TRBV20-1; D gene: TRBD1; clone size: -; CDR3 protein: CSASWGSGGRNTEAFF; CDR3 DNA: TGCAGTGCTAGTTGGGGGTCAGGGGGCCGGAACACTGAAGCTTTCTTT
J gene: TRBJ1-5; V gene: TRBV18; D gene: TRBD1; clone size: once; CDR3 protein: CASSAGGSNQPQHF; CDR3 DNA: TGTGCCAGCTCAGCAGGGGGGAGCAATCAGCCCCAGCATTTT
J gene: TRBJ2-5; V gene: TRBV28; D gene: TRBD1; clone size: -; CDR3 protein: CASSLPGTGMETQYF; CDR3 DNA: TGTGCCAGCAGTTTGCCTGGGACAGGGATGGAGACCCAGTACTTC
J gene: TRBJ2-7; V gene: TRBV15; D gene: -; clone size: -; CDR3 protein: CATSRDRMDTYEQYF; CDR3 DNA: TGTGCCACCAGCAGAGATCGGATGGACACCTACGAGCAGTACTTC
J gene: TRBJ1-3; V gene: TRBV5-1; D gene: TRBD1; clone size: once; CDR3 protein: CASSPDRAGNTIYF; CDR3 DNA: TGCGCCAGCAGCCCCGACAGGGCCGGAAACACCATATATTTT